Below are 24 T cell receptor beta chains sequenced from a single sample in a study of cytomegalovirus exposure and HLA in healthy donors. Both 60 Vbeta primers and 13 Jbeta primers went into the PCR. The method was immunoSEQ multiplex PCR; TCRdb's version includes in-frame clones alone and lacks a portion of them. Counted here are 150,000 to 180,000 clones, roughly 74% occurring once; the ten biggest clones make up about 3%. The sample comprised PBMCs. Receptors originate from a man between 18 and 29 years old in good health and CMV-seronegative.

The chain is built from TRBV16 and TRBJ1-5, with unresolved D. V was clipped by 0 bases and J by 5 bases, with 11 bases between them. Germline CDR1 is KGHSY and CDR2 is FQNENV. The CDR3 loop spans 15 amino acids. CDR3 sequence (DNA): TGTGCCAGCAGCCAATCAGGAGTATCCGATCAGCCCCAGCATTTT. It is translated as CASSQSGVSDQPQHF.

This clone has only a few counts. The chain has TRBV19 and TRBJ1-1; D remains ambiguous. Trimming removed 5 bases from V and 8 bases from J, with 15 bases in between. Per germline, CDR1 LNHDA and CDR2 SQIVND (reference sequence). The CDR3 is 13 residues long. CDR3 in amino acids: CASSPQRGSEAFF. Here the CDR3 DNA reads TGTGCCAGTAGTCCACAACGGGGTTCAGAAGCTTTCTTT.

The chain has TRBV5-1 and TRBJ1-2, with TRBD1 matching over 7 bases. This CDR3 has 14 residues. CDR1 and CDR2 (germline): SGHRS, YFSETQ. V trimming: 4 bases; J trimming: 2 bases; junction bases outside the gene matches: 5. This CDR3 reads CASSGPTGNYGYTF. The CDR3 bases are TGCGCCAGCAGCGGGCCGACAGGGAACTATGGCTACACCTTC.

In regard to this clone: The identical CDR3 is also encoded by other nucleotide sequences in the sample. Here the CDR3 reads CASSVGAAQYF. The DNA for the CDR3 is TGTGCCAGCAGCGTCGGAGCGGCCCAGTACTTC. The V gene is TRBV5-6, the J gene TRBJ2-5; weak D call: TRBD2 (5 bases). Germline CDR1 reads SGHDT; CDR2 reads YYEEEE. V was trimmed by 4 bases and J by 9 bases, leaving 10 bases between them. This CDR3 is 11 amino acids long.

The CDR3 coding sequence is TGTGCCAGCAGCTGGGGACAGCGTAGCACAGATACGCAGTATTTT. Amino acid sequence: CASSWGQRSTDTQYF. The chain employs TRBV5-4 and TRBJ2-3; TRBD1 matches at 7 bases. The CDR3 totals 15 residues. Germline CDR1 SGHNT, CDR2 YYREEE (reference sequence). V shed 3 bases, J shed 0 bases, and the junction held 4 bases outside the gene matches.

The chain carries TRBV5-6 and TRBJ2-4, with a tentative D call TRBD1 (5 bases). Germline CDR1 and CDR2: SGHDT and YYEEEE. Trimming left V 2 bases short and J 0 bases short, with 9 bases between. The CDR3 covers 15 residues. CDR3 nucleotide sequence: TGTGCCAGCAGCTTAGGGGAACTAGCCAAAAACATTCAGTACTTC. Its translation is CASSLGELAKNIQYF.

The rearrangement uses TRBV5-6 and TRBJ1-2, with D possibly matching TRBD1 (5 bases). There are 15 residues in the CDR3. V lost 0 bases and J lost 0, with 9 bases in between. Germline V CDR1 and CDR2: SGHDT, YYEEEE. CDR3: CASSLAWTTNYGYTF. The DNA for the CDR3 is TGTGCCAGCAGCTTGGCCTGGACAACTAACTATGGCTACACCTTC.

This chain's CDR3 is CASSEMGTVNTEAFF. CDR3 DNA sequence: TGTGCCAGCAGTGAAATGGGGACAGTCAACACTGAAGCTTTCTTT. The gene calls are TRBV6-1 and TRBJ1-1; 7 nucleotides agree with TRBD1. V lost 2 bases to trimming and J lost 2 bases; unmatched junction nucleotides: 5. Germline V gene lookup returns CDR1 MNHNS and CDR2 SASEGT. The CDR3 length is 15 residues.

The V call is TRBV27, the J call TRBJ2-6; D gene uncertain. Per the germline V gene, CDR1 is MNHEY and CDR2 is SMNVEV (reference sequence). CDR3 length: 16 residues. Trimming removed 8 bases from V and 0 bases from J, with 14 bases in between. The CDR3 bases are TGTGCCAGCGCCCTCTTCTATGTCTCTGGGGCCAACGTCCTGACTTTC. Protein product: CASALFYVSGANVLTF.

This clone has a single count. This rearrangement joins TRBV5-1 to TRBJ2-5; possible D gene TRBD1, 5 bases. The CDR3 spans 13 residues. Deletions cut 4 bases from V and 6 bases from J, with 13 bases between. Germline-derived CDR1 and CDR2 are SGHRS and YFSETQ. CDR3 nucleotide sequence: TGCGCCAGCAGCCCCTGGGTGGGGCAGACCCAGTACTTC. Translated, it gives CASSPWVGQTQYF. The full variable domain, its missing parts supplied by reference TRBV5-1 and TRBJ2-5, is KAGVTQTPRYLIKTRGQQVTLSCSPISGHRSVSWYQQTPGQGLQFLFEYFSETQRNKGNFPGRFSGRQFSNSRSEMNVSTLELGDSALYLCASSPWVGQTQYFGPGTRLLVL.

This rearrangement joins TRBV29-1 to TRBJ1-2, with 7 nucleotides matching TRBD1. Looked up from germline, CDR1 is SQVTM and CDR2 is ANQGSEA. The trim removed 4 bases at V and 3 bases at J, leaving 14 bases unmatched. This CDR3 contains 16 residues. The DNA for the CDR3 is TGCAGCGTTGGTGGCAGGGGGACTTCTATCCACTATGGCTACACCTTC. This codes for CSVGGRGTSIHYGYTF.

The chain joins TRBV11-1 to TRBJ2-1, with 11 bases identical to TRBD2. The CDR3 consists of 16 residues. In germline, CDR1 is SGHAT, CDR2 FQDESV (reference sequence). With V trimmed by 1 base and J by 4 bases, 3 bases remained unmatched. DNA for the CDR3: TGTGCCAGCAGCTTAGAGGCTAGCGGGGGGTACAATGAGCAGTTCTTC. This sequence encodes CASSLEASGGYNEQFF.

The chain combines TRBV5-5 with TRBJ1-2; TRBD1 aligns across 9 bases. The CDR3 extends over 17 amino acids. V trimming: 0 bases; J trimming: 3 bases; junction bases outside the gene matches: 9. Germline V gives CDR1 SGHKS, CDR2 YYEKEE (reference sequence). CDR3 region: CASSLGVGGQGHYGYTF. CDR3 coding DNA: TGTGCCAGCAGCTTGGGAGTCGGGGGACAGGGACACTATGGCTACACCTTC.

This chain connects TRBV4-3 to TRBJ1-6; D possibly corresponds to TRBD1 (6 bases). In germline, CDR1 is LGHNA, CDR2 YSLEER. V was trimmed by 10 bases and J by 8 bases, leaving 15 bases between them. The CDR3 covers 13 residues. DNA of the CDR3: TGCGCCACAAAAGGGGGAAGGGATTCACCCCTCCACTTT. Amino acid sequence: CATKGGRDSPLHF.

J is TRBJ1-6 and V is TRBV20-1, with D uncertain. This CDR3 has 11 residues. CDR1 and CDR2 from the germline V gene are DFQATT and SNEGSKA (reference sequence). Written as DNA, the CDR3 is TGCGCTGCTTATCGGGATTCACCCCTCCACTTT. Translation: CAAYRDSPLHF.

The chain uses TRBV13 and TRBJ2-1, with 7 bases that match TRBD1. V shed 4 bases and J 10 bases; nucleotides not matched to a gene: 7. This CDR3 comprises 13 residues. The germline CDR1 and CDR2 sequences are PRHDT and FYEKMQ (reference sequence). CDR3 region: CASSSLQGNEQFF. The CDR3 nucleotides are TGTGCCAGCAGCTCCTTACAGGGGAACGAGCAGTTCTTC. Based on the CDR3 plus reference TRBV13 and TRBJ2-1, the full variable domain is AAGVIQSPRHLIKEKRETATLKCYPIPRHDTVYWYQQGPGQDPQFLISFYEKMQSDKGSIPDRFSAQQFSDYHSELNMSSLELGDSALYFCASSSLQGNEQFFGPGTRLTVL.

This clone came up once. The J gene is TRBJ2-6, the V gene TRBV5-1, with D unclear. The CDR3 consists of 16 residues. Trimming removed 2 bases at V and 2 bases at J, with 11 bases between. Germline CDR1 and CDR2: SGHRS and YFSETQ. CDR3 in amino acids: CASSFRVMAGANVLTF. DNA for the CDR3: TGCGCCAGCAGCTTCCGGGTAATGGCTGGGGCCAACGTCCTGACTTTC.

This clone was detected a few times. The V and J genes are TRBV30 and TRBJ2-2, with D hard to call. This CDR3 is built from 14 residues. CDR1 is GTSNPN and CDR2 is SVGIG in the germline V gene (reference sequence). The ends were cut back, 2 bases at V and 4 bases at J, with 11 bases in the middle. The DNA of the CDR3 is TGTGCCTGGAGTTTGATATCCGGCACCGGGGAGCTGTTTTTT. Protein sequence: CAWSLISGTGELFF.

The chain employs TRBV19 and TRBJ2-5; TRBD1 is a possible D gene (5 bases). The CDR3 is 14 amino acids. The germline V and J ends were trimmed by 8 bases and 0 bases, with 13 bases remaining between them. Germline lookup yields CDR1 LNHDA and CDR2 SQIVND (reference sequence). CDR3: CASGTGTYQETQYF. DNA of the CDR3: TGTGCCAGTGGAACAGGAACGTACCAAGAGACCCAGTACTTC.

The J gene is TRBJ2-1, the V gene TRBV11-2; 11 bases agree with TRBD2. V shed 6 bases and J 6 bases; nucleotides not matched to a gene: 13. The CDR3 sequence is 17 residues long. Germline V CDR1 and CDR2: SGHAT, FQNNGV. The CDR3: CASRSHPRTSGSNEQFF. As DNA, the CDR3 is TGTGCCAGCAGATCCCACCCCCGGACTAGCGGGTCCAATGAGCAGTTCTTC.

The gene calls are TRBV9 and TRBJ2-3; 8 positions agree with TRBD1. This CDR3 has 15 residues. Per germline, CDR1 SGDLS and CDR2 YYNGEE. J was trimmed by 6 bases and V by 0 bases; bases with no gene match: 6. Written as DNA, the CDR3 is TGTGCCAGCAGCGTAGCTGGGCAGGGGGCTGATACGCAGTATTTT. Translation gives CASSVAGQGADTQYF. Complete variable domain (other parts from reference TRBV9 and TRBJ2-3): DSGVTQTPKHLITATGQRVTLRCSPRSGDLSVYWYQQSLDQGLQFLIQYYNGEERAKGNILERFSAQQFPDLHSELNLSSLELGDSALYFCASSVAGQGADTQYFGPGTRLTVL.

The chain joins TRBV4-3 to TRBJ2-3; D may be TRBD1 (5 bases). Germline-derived CDR1 and CDR2 are LGHNA and YSLEER. The CDR3 loop spans 16 amino acids. V lost 3 bases and J 2 bases, leaving 15 bases between the germline ends. Here the CDR3 reads CASSHEGQGITDTQYF. In nucleotides, the CDR3 is TGCGCCAGCAGCCACGAAGGTCAGGGAATCACAGATACGCAGTATTTT.

The V and J genes are TRBV5-1 and TRBJ1-2; possibly TRBD1 for D (6 bases). Trimming cost V 2 bases and J 2 bases, with 7 bases left between them. CDR1 is SGHRS and CDR2 is YFSETQ in the germline V gene. The CDR3 length is 13 residues. The CDR3, as DNA: TGCGCCAGCAGCTTTGGACAGAACTATGGCTACACCTTC. Protein: CASSFGQNYGYTF.

Regarding this clone: The junction and the germline gene differ at one end; a read error may be behind it. CDR3 sequence: CSSSLGRQGLGSGGYTF. In DNA form, the CDR3 reads TGTTCCAGCAGCTTAGGAAGACAGGGCTTAGGCTCCGGCGGCTACACCTTC. The chain uses TRBV7-9 and TRBJ1-2; 7 nucleotides match TRBD1. The CDR3 has 17 residues. The V gene's germline CDR1 is SEHNR and CDR2 FQNEAQ (reference sequence).